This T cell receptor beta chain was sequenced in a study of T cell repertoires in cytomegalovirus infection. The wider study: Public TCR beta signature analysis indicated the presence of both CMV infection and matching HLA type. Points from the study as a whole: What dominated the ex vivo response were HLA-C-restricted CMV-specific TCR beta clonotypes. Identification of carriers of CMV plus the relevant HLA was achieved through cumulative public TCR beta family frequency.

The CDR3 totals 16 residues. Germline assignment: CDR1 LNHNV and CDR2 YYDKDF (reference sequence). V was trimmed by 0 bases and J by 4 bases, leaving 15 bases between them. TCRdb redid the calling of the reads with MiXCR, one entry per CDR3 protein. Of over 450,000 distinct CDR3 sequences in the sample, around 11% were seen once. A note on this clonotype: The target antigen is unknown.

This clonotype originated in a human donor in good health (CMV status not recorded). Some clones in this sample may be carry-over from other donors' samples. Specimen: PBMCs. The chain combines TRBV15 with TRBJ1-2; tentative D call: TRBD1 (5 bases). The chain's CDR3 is CATSRDPGGLGYGYTF. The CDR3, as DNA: TGTGCCACCAGCAGAGATCCTGGGGGTCTGGGCTATGGCTACACCTTC. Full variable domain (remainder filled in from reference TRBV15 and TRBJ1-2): DAMVIQNPRYQVTQFGKPVTLSCSQTLNHNVMYWYQQKSSQAPKLLFHYYDKDFNNEADTPDNFQSRRPNTSFCFLDIRSPGLGDTAMYLCATSRDPGGLGYGYTFGSGTRLTVV.